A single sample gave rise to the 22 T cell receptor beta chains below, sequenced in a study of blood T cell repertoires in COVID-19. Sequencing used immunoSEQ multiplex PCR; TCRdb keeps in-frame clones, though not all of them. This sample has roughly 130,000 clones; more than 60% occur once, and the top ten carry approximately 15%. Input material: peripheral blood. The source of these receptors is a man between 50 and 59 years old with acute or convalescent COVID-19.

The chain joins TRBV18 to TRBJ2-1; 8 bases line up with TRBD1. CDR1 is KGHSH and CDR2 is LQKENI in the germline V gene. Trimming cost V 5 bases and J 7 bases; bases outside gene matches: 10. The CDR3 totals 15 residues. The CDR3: CASSASGGPGNEQFF. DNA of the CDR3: TGTGCCAGCTCAGCCTCAGGGGGCCCTGGGAATGAGCAGTTCTTC.

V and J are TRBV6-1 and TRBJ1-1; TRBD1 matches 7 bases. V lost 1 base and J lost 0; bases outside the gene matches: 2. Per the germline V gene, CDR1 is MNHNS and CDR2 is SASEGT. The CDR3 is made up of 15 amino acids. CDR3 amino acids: CASSEVGQMNTEAFF. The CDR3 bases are TGTGCCAGCAGTGAAGTGGGACAGATGAACACTGAAGCTTTCTTT.

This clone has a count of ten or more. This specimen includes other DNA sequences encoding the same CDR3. The CDR3 is CASSFTGLTGELFF. CDR3 bases: TGTGCCAGCAGTTTCACAGGGCTAACCGGGGAGCTGTTTTTT. The V gene is TRBV27, the J gene TRBJ2-2, with D possibly TRBD1 on 6 matching bases. Trimming removed 3 bases from V and 5 bases from J, with 10 bases in between. Per germline, CDR1 MNHEY and CDR2 SMNVEV (reference sequence). The CDR3 runs 14 residues.

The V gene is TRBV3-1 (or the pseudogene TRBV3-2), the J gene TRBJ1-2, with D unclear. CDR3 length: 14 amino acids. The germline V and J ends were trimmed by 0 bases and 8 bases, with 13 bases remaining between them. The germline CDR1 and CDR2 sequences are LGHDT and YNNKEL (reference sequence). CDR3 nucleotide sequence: TGTGCCAGCAGCCAAGATTCCCCGGGGTCGGGCTACACCTTC. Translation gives CASSQDSPGSGYTF.

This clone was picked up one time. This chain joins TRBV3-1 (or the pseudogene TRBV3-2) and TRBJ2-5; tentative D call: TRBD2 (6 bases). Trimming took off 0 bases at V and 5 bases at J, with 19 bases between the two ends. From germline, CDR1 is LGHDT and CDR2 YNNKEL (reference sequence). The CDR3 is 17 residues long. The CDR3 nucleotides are TGTGCCAGCAGCCAAGAGCGCTCGGCGGGATCCCTGGAGACCCAGTACTTC. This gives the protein CASSQERSAGSLETQYF.

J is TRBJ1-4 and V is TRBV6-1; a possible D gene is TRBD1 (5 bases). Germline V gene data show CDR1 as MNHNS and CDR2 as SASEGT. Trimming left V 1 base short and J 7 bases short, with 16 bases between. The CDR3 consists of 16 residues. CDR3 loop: CASSEGYFRGGEKLFF. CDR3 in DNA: TGTGCCAGCAGTGAAGGTTACTTTAGGGGAGGTGAAAAACTGTTTTTT.

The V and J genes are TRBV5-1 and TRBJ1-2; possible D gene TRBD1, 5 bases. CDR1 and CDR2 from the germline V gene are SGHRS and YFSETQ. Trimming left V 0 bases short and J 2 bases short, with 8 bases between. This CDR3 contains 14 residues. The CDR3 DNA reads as TGCGCCAGCAGCTTGGGCAGGGAAAACTATGGCTACACCTTC. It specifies CASSLGRENYGYTF. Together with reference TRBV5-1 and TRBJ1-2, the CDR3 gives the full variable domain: KAGVTQTPRYLIKTRGQQVTLSCSPISGHRSVSWYQQTPGQGLQFLFEYFSETQRNKGNFPGRFSGRQFSNSRSEMNVSTLELGDSALYLCASSLGRENYGYTFGSGTRLTVV.

CDR3 amino acids: CASSGIQGSYEQYF. CDR3 sequence (DNA): TGCGCCAGCAGCGGGATTCAGGGCTCCTACGAGCAGTACTTC. The chain recombines TRBV5-1 with TRBJ2-7, with D possibly matching TRBD1 (5 bases). The CDR3 totals 14 residues. Between the trimmed V and J ends, which lost 4 bases and 0 bases, there was a span of 11 bases. Germline CDR1 SGHRS, CDR2 YFSETQ.

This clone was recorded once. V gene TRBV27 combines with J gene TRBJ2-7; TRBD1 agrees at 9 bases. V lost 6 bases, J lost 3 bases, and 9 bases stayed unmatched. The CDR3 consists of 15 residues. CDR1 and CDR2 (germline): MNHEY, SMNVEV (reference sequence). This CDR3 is CASRYRQGVVYEQYV. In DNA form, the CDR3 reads TGTGCCAGCAGATACCGACAGGGGGTTGTCTACGAGCAGTACGTC.

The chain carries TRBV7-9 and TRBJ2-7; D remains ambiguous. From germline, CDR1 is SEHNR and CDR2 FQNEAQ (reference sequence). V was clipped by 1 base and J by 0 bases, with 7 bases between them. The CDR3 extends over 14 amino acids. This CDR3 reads CASSLGSVSYEQYF. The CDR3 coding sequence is TGTGCCAGCAGCTTAGGTTCAGTCTCCTACGAGCAGTACTTC.

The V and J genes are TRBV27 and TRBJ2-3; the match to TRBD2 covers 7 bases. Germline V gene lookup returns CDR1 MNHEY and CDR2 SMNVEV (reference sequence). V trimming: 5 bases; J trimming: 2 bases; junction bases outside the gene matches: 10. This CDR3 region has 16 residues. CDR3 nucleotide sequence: TGTGCCAGCAGTGGTGCCGGGGGGATGTCCACAGATACGCAGTATTTT. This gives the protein CASSGAGGMSTDTQYF.

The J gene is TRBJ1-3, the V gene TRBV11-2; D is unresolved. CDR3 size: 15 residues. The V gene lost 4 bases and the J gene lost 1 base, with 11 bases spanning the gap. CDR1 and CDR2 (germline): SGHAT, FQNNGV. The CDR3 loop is CASSSSRASGNTIYF. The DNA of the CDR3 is TGTGCCAGCAGCTCCTCTCGAGCGTCTGGAAACACCATATATTTT. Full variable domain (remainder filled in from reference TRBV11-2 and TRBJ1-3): EAGVAQSPRYKIIEKRQSVAFWCNPISGHATLYWYQQILGQGPKLLIQFQNNGVVDDSQLPKDRFSAERLKGVDSTLKIQPAKLEDSAVYLCASSSSRASGNTIYFGEGSWLTVV.

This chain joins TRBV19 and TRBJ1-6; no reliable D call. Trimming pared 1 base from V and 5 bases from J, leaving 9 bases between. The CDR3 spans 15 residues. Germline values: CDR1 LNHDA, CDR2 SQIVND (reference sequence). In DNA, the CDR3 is TGTGCCAGTAGTATAGGAGCGGGAAATAATTCACCCCTCCACTTT. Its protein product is CASSIGAGNNSPLHF.

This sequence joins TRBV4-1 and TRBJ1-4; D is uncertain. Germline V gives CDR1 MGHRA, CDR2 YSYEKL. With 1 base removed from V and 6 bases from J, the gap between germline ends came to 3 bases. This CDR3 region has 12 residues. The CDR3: CASSQAYEKLFF. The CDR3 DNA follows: TGCGCCAGCAGCCAAGCTTATGAAAAACTGTTTTTT.

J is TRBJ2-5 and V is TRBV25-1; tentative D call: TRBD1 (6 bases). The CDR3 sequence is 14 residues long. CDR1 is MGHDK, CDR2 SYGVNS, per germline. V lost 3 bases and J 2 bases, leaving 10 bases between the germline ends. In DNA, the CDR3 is TGTGCCAGCAGTGAGTTCGGACAGCAAGAGACCCAGTACTTC. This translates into CASSEFGQQETQYF.

CDR3 in amino acids: CASSPGTLNTGELFF. DNA of the CDR3: TGCGCCAGCAGCCCGGGGACATTGAACACCGGGGAGCTGTTTTTT. The V call is TRBV5-1, the J call TRBJ2-2; D is possibly TRBD1 (6 bases). The germline V and J ends were trimmed by 4 bases and 1 base, with 11 bases remaining between them. CDR3 size: 15 residues. Germline CDR1 reads SGHRS; CDR2 reads YFSETQ.

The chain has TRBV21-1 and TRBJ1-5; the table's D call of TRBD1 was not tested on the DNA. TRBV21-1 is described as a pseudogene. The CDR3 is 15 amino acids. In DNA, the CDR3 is TGTGCCAGGGGGGCAGGGCGTTTTTGCAATCAGCCCCAGCATTTT. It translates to CARGAGRFCNQPQHF.

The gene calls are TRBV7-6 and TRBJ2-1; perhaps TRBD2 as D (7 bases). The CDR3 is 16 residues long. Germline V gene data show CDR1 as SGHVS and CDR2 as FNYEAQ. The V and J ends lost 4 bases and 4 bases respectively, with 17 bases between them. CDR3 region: CASSSAGRGGYNEQFF. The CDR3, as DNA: TGTGCCAGCAGCTCCGCAGGGAGGGGGGGGTACAATGAGCAGTTCTTC.

As DNA, the CDR3 is TGTGCCAGCAGTCCCCTGGGGCGTGAAGCTTTCTTT. This gives the protein CASSPLGREAFF. The rearrangement joins TRBV12-3 or TRBV12-4 to TRBJ1-1; weak D call: TRBD1 (5 bases). V was cut by 5 bases and J by 7 bases, with 11 bases left in between. The CDR3 contains 12 residues.

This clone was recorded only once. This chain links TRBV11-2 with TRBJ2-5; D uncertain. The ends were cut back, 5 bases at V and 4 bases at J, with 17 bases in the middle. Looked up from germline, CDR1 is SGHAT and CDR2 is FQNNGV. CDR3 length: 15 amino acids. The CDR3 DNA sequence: TGTGCCAGCAGCCGTACGGTGGGCCCAGGAGAGACCCAGTACTTC. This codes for CASSRTVGPGETQYF.

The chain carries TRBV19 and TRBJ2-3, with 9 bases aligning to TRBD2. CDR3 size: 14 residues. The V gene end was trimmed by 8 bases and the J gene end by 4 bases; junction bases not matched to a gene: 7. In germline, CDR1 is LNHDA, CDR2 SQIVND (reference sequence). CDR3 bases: TGTGCCAGTTCCCTAGCGGGGAGATCAGATACGCAGTATTTT. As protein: CASSLAGRSDTQYF.

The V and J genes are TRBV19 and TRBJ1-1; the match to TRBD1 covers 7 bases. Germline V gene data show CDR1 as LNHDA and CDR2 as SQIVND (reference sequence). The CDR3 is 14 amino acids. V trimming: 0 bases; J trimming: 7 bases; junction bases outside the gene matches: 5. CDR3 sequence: CASSIDKGQNEAFF. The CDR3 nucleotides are TGTGCCAGTAGTATAGACAAGGGACAGAATGAAGCTTTCTTT.